Sequencing of this T cell receptor (beta chain) was carried out in a study of shared clonotypes between healthy human individuals (dated by TCRdb to about 2020). In terms of the full investigation: The cohort included three men and a couple of women between 18 and 49 years of age. Per donor, three plates each were used for CD4 naive and CD4 memory, two for CD8 naive, and one for CD8 memory. To estimate repertoire size and how much clonotype sharing occurs between individuals, the study deeply sequenced the blood TCR repertoires of five or six healthy adults. Different laboratories and diverse techniques were used to prepare libraries and sequence TCR repertoires, to increase sequencing depth and limit assay-specific biases. Each donor's leukapheresis produced roughly between roughly 0.85 and 9.5 billion PBMCs. What the study reported, not specific to this receptor: Sharing across a handful of donors was observed for 4.5% to 6.5% of naive CD4, over 3% of naive CD8, over 2% of memory CD4, and about 0.38% of memory CD8 clonotypes. Because the study included a small number of donors, the genetic and exposure-history diversity represented was limited. Naive subsets generally had larger estimated clonotype richness than memory subsets did. Rarefaction of sorted-subset datasets indicated incomplete sequencing despite the large sequencing depth. Clonotypes shared by all four sorted-subset donors showed higher generation probabilities than non-shared clonotypes. Pairwise subsampling indicated that sequencing depth was expected to affect the degree of clonotype sharing among donors. Sampling was limited to blood, and TCR repertoires in tissue likely differ from TCR repertoires in blood.

TCR CDR3 regions were amplified from genomic DNA by multiplex PCR using the deep immunoSEQ assay. Extracted genomic DNA from each cell subset was spread evenly across all wells of several immunoSEQ 96-well plates, with each plate serving as a replicate. For sorted subsets, approximately 200 ng of genomic DNA, equivalent to 30,000 or so T cell genomes, went into each replicate PCR. Purified libraries were quantified with a Qubit 3.0 fluorometer, sized on a Bioanalyzer 2100, and re-quantified with the KAPA Library Quantification kit. Every immunoSEQ 96-well plate was sequenced on a dedicated single-read 150-cycle Illumina NextSeq 550 flow cell. Under the source paper's analysis protocol: The immunoSEQ output contained only junctional sequences without quality scores, so filtering could not match that applied to full-length reads. To assign V/J genes and CDR3, sequences were annotated against IMGT germline references using PyIR, a Python wrapper for IgBLAST v1.9. Reads were removed for weak V/J assignments (E-value above 1e-6), missing CDR3, stop codons, out-of-frame junctions, or ambiguous translated residues. V3J clonotypes were defined by identical inferred V gene, J gene, and CDR3 amino acid sequence. Percentage overlap between repertoires was computed as shared unique clonotypes divided by the size of the smaller repertoire. Three approaches were used to assess repertoire richness: RTK rarefaction, the Chao1 estimator, and Recon v2.1 estimates of unobserved clonotypes. For all TCRbeta clonotypes obtained by the gDNA method from several donors, generation probabilities were computed with OLGA. What TCRdb holds here is the immuneACCESS table cut down to in-frame rearrangements. Part of the clones is not present; checked against another copy, under half of the missing clones reflect an unresolved V gene, and the others are unexplained. V and J calls plus clone size are reproduced from that table; the DNA served to infer D and trimming. Recorded for this sample are 650,000 to 700,000 clones; roughly 87% of them occurred a single time. Clones ranked in the top ten supply about a third of the sample.

Reading the germline V gene (reference sequence) gives CDR1 LNHNV and CDR2 YYDKDF. The CDR3 starts with the cysteine, ends with the phenylalanine, and has 16 residues. Only CDR3 DNA is held: 48 bases, read in frame from base 1. The germline ends are 16 bases apart after V is trimmed by 0 bases and J by 5 bases. For this clone: The target of this receptor is not known. Within one base of it there is no much larger clone, and no base qualities were kept.

The donors were healthy, HIV-negative adults with no recently reported acute infections or vaccinations. Only Caucasian adults living in Nashville, Tennessee, USA were represented among the donors. CD8 memory samples were composed of magnetically selected CD45RO+ cells combined with CCR7-negative CD45RA+ effector memory (TemRA) cells. Blood was collected by leukapheresis, and PBMCs were isolated by Ficoll-Histopaque density gradient centrifugation and then cryopreserved in liquid nitrogen vapor phase. Analytical flow cytometry was used to check the purity and quantity of every magnetically sorted T cell population. Genomic DNA was isolated from each sorted fraction and quantified by UV absorbance on a Nanodrop 2000c.

The chain is encoded by TRBV15 joined to TRBJ1-2, with TRBD1 perhaps the D gene, on 6 matching bases. Sequenced material: memory CD8+ T cells from PBMCs. This specimen's cell subset or site label, per the study, means: CD45RO+ cells pooled with CCR7-negative TemRA cells. The source is a man aged 18-30 years in good health. Some clones in this sample may be carry-over from other donors' samples. The CDR3 sequence is CATSREWGAAAYGYTF. Read as DNA, the sequence is TGTGCCACCAGCAGAGAATGGGGGGCTGCTGCTTATGGCTACACCTTC.